The sequence of this TCR beta chain was determined in a study of blood T cells in healthy people across ages. Looking at the study overall: Every two T cells gave about one barcoded beta molecule via template switching.

General study results and limits: Donor CMV status, an unknown factor, possibly confounded changes in expanded clonotypes. Unsorted PBMC input precluded a conclusive naive versus antigen-experienced comparison.

The V and J ends lost 6 bases and 5 bases respectively, with 19 bases between them. The CDR3 is made up of 15 amino acids. Germline CDR1 and CDR2: SNHLY and FYNNEI. Note on this clonotype: Its cognate antigen is unknown.

Alongside a J-beta primer mix, a sample-barcoded 5' primer served in a second PCR lasting about 7 to 11 cycles. TCRdb re-called the 5' RACE reads through MiXCR, storing one row per CDR3 protein. The sample contains about 1.5 million distinct CDR3 sequences, 35% to 45% of which appear only once. No fewer than 6 million PBMCs went into each sample. The V and J genes are TRBV2 and TRBJ1-1; no clear D gene. Specimen: blood. The source is a woman younger than 35 in good health. CDR3 DNA: TGTGCCAGCAGAACCTTCGACGGGATAGGGACTGAAGCTTTCTTT. It translates to CASRTFDGIGTEAFF.